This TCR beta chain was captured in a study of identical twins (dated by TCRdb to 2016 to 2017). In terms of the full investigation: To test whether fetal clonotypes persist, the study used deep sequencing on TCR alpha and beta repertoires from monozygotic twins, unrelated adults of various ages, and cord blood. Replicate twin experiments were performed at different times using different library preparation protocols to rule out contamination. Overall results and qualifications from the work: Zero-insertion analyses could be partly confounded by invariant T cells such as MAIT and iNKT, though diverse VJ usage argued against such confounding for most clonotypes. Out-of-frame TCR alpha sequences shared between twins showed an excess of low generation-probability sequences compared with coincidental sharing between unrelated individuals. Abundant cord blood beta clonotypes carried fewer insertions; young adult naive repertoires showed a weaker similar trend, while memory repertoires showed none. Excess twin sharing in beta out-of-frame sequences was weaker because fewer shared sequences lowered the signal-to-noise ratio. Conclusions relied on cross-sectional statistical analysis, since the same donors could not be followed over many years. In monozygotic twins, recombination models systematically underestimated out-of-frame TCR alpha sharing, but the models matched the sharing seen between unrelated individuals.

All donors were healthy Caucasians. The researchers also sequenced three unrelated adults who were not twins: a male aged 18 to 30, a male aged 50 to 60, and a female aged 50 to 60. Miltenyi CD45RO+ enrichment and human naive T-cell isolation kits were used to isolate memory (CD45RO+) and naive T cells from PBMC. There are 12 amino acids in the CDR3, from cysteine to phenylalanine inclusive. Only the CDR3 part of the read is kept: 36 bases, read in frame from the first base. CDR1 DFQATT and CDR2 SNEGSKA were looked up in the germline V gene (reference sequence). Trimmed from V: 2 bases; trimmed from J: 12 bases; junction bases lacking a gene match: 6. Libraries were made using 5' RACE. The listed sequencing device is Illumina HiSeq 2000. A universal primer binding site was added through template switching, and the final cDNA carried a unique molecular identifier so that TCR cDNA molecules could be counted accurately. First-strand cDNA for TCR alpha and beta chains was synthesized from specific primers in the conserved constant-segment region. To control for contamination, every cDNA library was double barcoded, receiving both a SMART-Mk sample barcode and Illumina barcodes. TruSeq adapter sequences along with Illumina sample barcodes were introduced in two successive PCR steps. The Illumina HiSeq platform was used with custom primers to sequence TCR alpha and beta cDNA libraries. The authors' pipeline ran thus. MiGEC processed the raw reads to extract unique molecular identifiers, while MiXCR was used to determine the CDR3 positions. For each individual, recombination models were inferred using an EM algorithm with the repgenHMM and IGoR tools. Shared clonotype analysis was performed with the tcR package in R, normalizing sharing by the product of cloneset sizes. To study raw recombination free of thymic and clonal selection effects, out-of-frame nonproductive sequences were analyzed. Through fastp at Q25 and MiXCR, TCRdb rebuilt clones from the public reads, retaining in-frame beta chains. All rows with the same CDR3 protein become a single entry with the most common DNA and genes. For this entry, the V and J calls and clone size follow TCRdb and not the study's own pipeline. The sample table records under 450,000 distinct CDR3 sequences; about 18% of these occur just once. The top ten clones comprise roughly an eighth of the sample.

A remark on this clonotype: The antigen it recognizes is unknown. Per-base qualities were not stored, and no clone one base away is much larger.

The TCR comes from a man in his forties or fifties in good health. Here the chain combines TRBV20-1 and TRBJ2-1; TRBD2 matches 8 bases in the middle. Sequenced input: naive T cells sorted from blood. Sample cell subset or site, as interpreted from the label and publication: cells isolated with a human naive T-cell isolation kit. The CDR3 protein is CSARQTSVGQFF. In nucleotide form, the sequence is TGCAGTGCTAGACAGACTAGCGTAGGGCAGTTCTTC.